This is a list of T cell receptor beta chains from one sample in a study of PD-1 and CTLA-4 blockade in melanoma. Sequenced by immunoSEQ multiplex PCR; TCRdb stores in-frame clones only, minus some. The sample holds 28,000 or so clones, roughly 90% seen once. The sequencing used CD8+ T cells from peripheral blood, collected from a patient given anti-PD-1 treatment. The receptors shown here come from a human donor with melanoma. Both conserved end residues are part of each CDR3. A D gene is named only where the DNA matches it firmly. Clone size is given for some rows only: seen once, a few or many times, or a class if the clone is expanded.

clone_size,j_call,v_call,d_call,cdr3_nt,cdr3_aa
NA,TRBJ1-6,TRBV6-6,NA,TGTGCCAGCAGATCCAGGGATTCACCCCTCCACTTT,CASRSRDSPLHF
NA,TRBJ2-7,TRBV30,NA,TGTGCCTGGGTAAGGGGGGGGGATTTTGGCGAGCAGTACTTC,CAWVRGGDFGEQYF
NA,TRBJ1-1,TRBV6-5,NA,TGTGCCAGCAGTCCTCCGGGACTGGGGAACACTGAAGCTTTCTTT,CASSPPGLGNTEAFF
once,TRBJ2-2,TRBV27,TRBD2,TGTGCCAGCATTCTCCTAGCGGGGTTGGGGACCGGGGAGCTGTTTTTT,CASILLAGLGTGELFF
NA,TRBJ1-1,TRBV6-6,NA,TGTGCCAGCATTCCCGACTCTGGAGGGCCTGAAGCTTTCTTT,CASIPDSGGPEAFF
medium-sized,TRBJ1-2,TRBV9,NA,TGTGCCAGCAGCCCACCGCCAGGGAGTTGGGACTATGGCTACACCTTC,CASSPPPGSWDYGYTF
once,TRBJ2-7,TRBV12-3/TRBV12-4,TRBD1,TGTGCCAGCAGCCCCGGACAGGCGTACGAGCAGTACTTC,CASSPGQAYEQYF
NA,TRBJ2-5,TRBV6-5,NA,TGTGCCAGCAGTTTGGGGGACTTGTGGACCCAGTACTTC,CASSLGDLWTQYF
NA,TRBJ1-1,TRBV30,NA,TGTGCCTGGAGTGTGGAGGTGATGAACACTGAAGCTTTCTTT,CAWSVEVMNTEAFF
NA,TRBJ2-7,TRBV27,NA,TGTGCCAGCAGACCAGGGATCCTTATATTCGAGCAGTACTTC,CASRPGILIFEQYF
NA,TRBJ2-3,TRBV12-3/TRBV12-4,TRBD1,TGTGCCAGCAGTGGGGACAGCACTGATACGCAGTATTTT,CASSGDSTDTQYF
NA,TRBJ1-4,TRBV5-4,NA,TGTGCCAGCAGCGCACAGGGTTATAATGAAAAACTGTTTTTT,CASSAQGYNEKLFF
NA,TRBJ2-1,TRBV11-1,TRBD1,TGTGCCAGCAGCACGGGACAGGCCAATGAGCAGTTCTTC,CASSTGQANEQFF
NA,TRBJ2-2,TRBV19,NA,TGTGCCAGTAGGTATGGGGAAAACACCGGGGAGCTGTTTTTT,CASRYGENTGELFF
NA,TRBJ2-7,TRBV28,NA,TGTGCCAGCAGTCTCTTGAGGGCGCCCTACGAGCAGTACTTC,CASSLLRAPYEQYF
NA,TRBJ2-1,TRBV27,NA,TGTGCCAGCAGTCCCCGAGACTATAAGGTTGAGCAGTTCTTC,CASSPRDYKVEQFF
once,TRBJ2-7,TRBV7-9,TRBD2,TGTGCCAGCAGCTCAACTAGCGGGAGTAAATCAACCTACGAGCAGTACTTC,CASSSTSGSKSTYEQYF
NA,TRBJ1-5,TRBV27,NA,TGTGCCAGCAGTTTACAAGGACCTAATCAGCCCCAGCATTTT,CASSLQGPNQPQHF
NA,TRBJ1-4,TRBV5-1,TRBD1,TGCGCCACCTCTCGGTGGACAGGGGATGAAAAACTGTTTTTT,CATSRWTGDEKLFF
NA,TRBJ2-2,TRBV19,NA,TGTGCCAGCAACGAGGCCGGGGAGCTGTTTTTT,CASNEAGELFF
NA,TRBJ2-1,TRBV7-9,TRBD2,TGTGCCAGCAGCCTTGCCGGGACTAGCGGGACTGAGCAGTTCTTC,CASSLAGTSGTEQFF
NA,TRBJ2-1,TRBV5-6,NA,TGTGCCAGCAGCTTGGAGGGGCCGGATGAGCAGTTCTTC,CASSLEGPDEQFF
once,TRBJ2-2,TRBV27,TRBD2,TGTGCCAGCAGTTTAGGATATGAACAGCGGGAGAACACCGGGGAGCTGTTTTTT,CASSLGYEQRENTGELFF
NA,TRBJ1-1,TRBV7-9,NA,TGTGCCAGCAGCTTAGCGCTTGAAGCTTTCTTT,CASSLALEAFF
NA,TRBJ2-6,TRBV7-9,TRBD2,TGTGCCAGCAGCCTAGTAGCGGGAGATGGGGCTGGGGCCAACGTCCTGACTTTC,CASSLVAGDGAGANVLTF
NA,TRBJ1-1,TRBV19,NA,TGTGCCAGTAGTATCGAGGGGGTGAACACTGAAGCTTTCTTT,CASSIEGVNTEAFF
NA,TRBJ2-7,TRBV5-4,NA,TGTGCCAGCAGCTTGGCCGAGGTTCCCGAGCAGTACTTC,CASSLAEVPEQYF
once,TRBJ2-7,TRBV21-1,NA,TGTGCCAGCAGCAAAGAGGTTAGCGGGAGGAACGGGTCCTACGAGCAGTACTTC,CASSKEVSGRNGSYEQYF
once,TRBJ1-1,TRBV7-9,TRBD1,TGTGCCAGCAGCTCACAGGGGGGGTTCACTGAAGCTTTCTTT,CASSSQGGFTEAFF
NA,TRBJ2-5,TRBV5-5,NA,TGTGCCAGCAGCCTAGTCGCTCCGGAGACCCAGTACTTC,CASSLVAPETQYF
NA,TRBJ1-5,TRBV19,NA,TGTGCCAGTAGTGTTATTGGTAATCAGCCCCAGCATTTT,CASSVIGNQPQHF
NA,TRBJ2-7,TRBV27,TRBD1,TGTGCCAGCAGTTTTTCGACAGGGGAGGACTTATACGAGCAGTACTTC,CASSFSTGEDLYEQYF
NA,TRBJ2-7,TRBV7-8,NA,TGTGCCAGCAGCCCGGGCTCCGCGGGGGAGCAGTACTTC,CASSPGSAGEQYF
NA,TRBJ1-4,TRBV18,NA,TGTGCCAGCTCACCACTAGGGAGTAGGGGACTCGGTAATGAAAAACTGTTTTTT,CASSPLGSRGLGNEKLFF
NA,TRBJ2-3,TRBV25-1,NA,TGTGCCAGCAGTGAATTCGGTGAAGGGGCCACAGATACGCAGTATTTT,CASSEFGEGATDTQYF
NA,TRBJ2-5,TRBV12-5,NA,TGTGCTAGTGGTTTTTGGGGCGATTATCAAGAGACCCAGTACTTC,CASGFWGDYQETQYF
NA,TRBJ2-2,TRBV3-1/TRBV3-2,NA,TGTGCCAGCAGCCAAGATACGGAGAGGGACGGGGAGCTGTTTTTT,CASSQDTERDGELFF
NA,TRBJ1-2,TRBV27,TRBD1,TGTGCCAGCAGTCCCGGGACAGGGAGTAGGCATTATGGCTACACCTTC,CASSPGTGSRHYGYTF
NA,TRBJ1-1,TRBV19,NA,TGTGCCAGTAGTAAGACGGACGGGTGGTCGCTAACCCCTGAAGCTTTCTTT,CASSKTDGWSLTPEAFF
once,TRBJ2-1,TRBV7-9,TRBD1,TGTGCCAGCAGCCGACAGGGAAACAATGAGCAGTTCTTC,CASSRQGNNEQFF
NA,TRBJ1-5,TRBV15,NA,TGTGCCACCAGCAGAGGACACGGGCAGCCCCAGCATTTT,CATSRGHGQPQHF